The 7 T cell receptor beta chains below all came from one sample that was sequenced in a study of blood T cell repertoires in COVID-19. Sequencing used immunoSEQ multiplex PCR; TCRdb keeps in-frame clones, though not all of them. The data show 270,000 or so clones, roughly 79% seen once. The specimen was peripheral blood. The origin of the receptors is a woman aged 60-70 years with active or convalescent COVID-19.

The chain employs TRBV7-9 and TRBJ2-1, with a tentative D call TRBD2 (6 bases). The CDR3 sequence is 16 residues long. Germline assignment: CDR1 SEHNR and CDR2 FQNEAQ (reference sequence). V gave up 1 base and J gave up 5 bases, with 15 bases separating them. The CDR3 is CASSLGRRWGDNEQFF. The DNA for the CDR3 is TGTGCCAGCAGCTTAGGACGTCGGTGGGGGGACAATGAGCAGTTCTTC.

The rearrangement uses TRBV5-4 and TRBJ2-1; possibly TRBD2 for D (5 bases). This CDR3 comprises 13 residues. The V gene lost 7 bases and the J gene lost 0 bases, with 8 bases spanning the gap. Looked up from germline, CDR1 is SGHNT and CDR2 is YYREEE (reference sequence). CDR3 coding DNA: TGTGCCAGCCCCGGGGACTCCTACAATGAGCAGTTCTTC. It specifies CASPGDSYNEQFF.

This sequence joins TRBV7-2 and TRBJ2-2; 10 bases line up with TRBD2. Germline-derived CDR1 and CDR2 are SGHTA and FQGNSA. The CDR3 length is 15 residues. J lost 5 bases, V lost 4 bases, and 4 bases had no gene match. This CDR3 is CASSSLAGETGELFF. As DNA, the CDR3 is TGTGCCAGCAGCTCCCTAGCGGGGGAAACCGGGGAGCTGTTTTTT.

The chain recombines TRBV5-4 with TRBJ1-2, with 8 bases matching TRBD1. Germline V gene data show CDR1 as SGHNT and CDR2 as YYREEE (reference sequence). With V trimmed by 2 bases and J by 4 bases, 4 bases remained unmatched. This CDR3 comprises 14 residues. The CDR3 region is CASSFQGASYGYTF. The CDR3 DNA follows: TGTGCCAGCAGCTTTCAGGGGGCAAGCTATGGCTACACCTTC.

V and J are TRBV19 and TRBJ1-1; 7 nucleotides match TRBD1. This CDR3 comprises 15 residues. V shed 5 bases, J shed 1 base, and the junction held 7 bases outside the gene matches. Germline loops: CDR1 LNHDA, CDR2 SQIVND (reference sequence). The CDR3 region has the DNA TGTGCCAGTAGTTTTTACAGGGGCCAGAACACTGAAGCTTTCTTT. This translates into CASSFYRGQNTEAFF.

The chain employs TRBV18 and TRBJ2-7, with D perhaps TRBD1 (7 bases). CDR3 length equals 15 residues. Germline assignment: CDR1 KGHSH and CDR2 LQKENI. The V end was cut by 2 bases, the J end by 2 bases, with 13 bases between. The DNA for the CDR3 is TGTGCCAGCTCACCAAGGCAGGGGGGACCCTACGAGCAGTACTTC. Protein: CASSPRQGGPYEQYF. Together with reference TRBV18 and TRBJ2-7, the CDR3 gives the full variable domain: NAGVMQNPRHLVRRRGQEARLRCSPMKGHSHVYWYRQLPEEGLKFMVYLQKENIIDESGMPKERFSAEFPKEGPSILRIQQVVRGDSAAYFCASSPRQGGPYEQYFGPGTRLTVT.

The chain couples TRBV6-6 to TRBJ2-7; D is unclear. Germline CDR1 reads MNHNY; CDR2 reads SVGAGI (reference sequence). CDR3 length equals 15 residues. V dropped 6 bases and J dropped 1 base, with 16 bases sitting between them. CDR3 in amino acids: CASRSIAAASYEQYF. The CDR3, as DNA: TGTGCCAGCAGGTCGATTGCGGCAGCTTCCTACGAGCAGTACTTC.